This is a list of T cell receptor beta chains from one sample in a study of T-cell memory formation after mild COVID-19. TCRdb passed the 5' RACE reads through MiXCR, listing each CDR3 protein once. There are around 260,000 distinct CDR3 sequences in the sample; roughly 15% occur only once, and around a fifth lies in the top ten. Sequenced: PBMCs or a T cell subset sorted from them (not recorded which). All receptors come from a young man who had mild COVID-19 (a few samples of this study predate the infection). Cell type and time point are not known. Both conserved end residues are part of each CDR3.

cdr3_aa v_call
CASSVDGSQETQYF TRBV9
CASSLGQTAYGYTF TRBV4-2
CAWSAGSNEQFF TRBV30
CASSQVAGVETQYF TRBV4-1
CASNDGWTSTDTQYF TRBV6-6
CASSQVPPRQPNYGYTF TRBV4-1
CASRTWEFETQYF TRBV5-1
CASSLWGGGSQPQHF TRBV7-8
CSVTGARRTQYF TRBV29-1
CASSAQGGEKLFF TRBV11-2
CASRGTGYYEQYF TRBV6-5
CASSPPRMRNEQFF TRBV28
CASSFGQVGHSPLHF TRBV4-3
CASSQVYYEQYF TRBV14
CASSEGPGGAYNYGYTF TRBV2
CAWTQLWMATEAFF TRBV30
CASSVRGSTGELFF TRBV9
CASSQFQGLVTEAFF TRBV4-3
CASSLEGVLSNEQFF TRBV12-3/TRBV12-4
CASSGQGQTYDGYTF TRBV5-1
CASSFLVAGGPSTGELFF TRBV11-2
CASSSAGGSYGYTF TRBV5-1
CASRVTENLSGANVLTF TRBV5-1
CASSGRDHNEQFF TRBV7-9
CASSWPRGGRYEQFF TRBV28
CASSSSSGGGSYQYF TRBV6-6
CSAWGQKGNNSPLHF TRBV20-1
CASSQEIAAVYEQYF TRBV3-1
CATSPWGGEGDTQYF TRBV15
CASSPPREDTQYF TRBV7-9
CASSLGFSYNEQFF TRBV28
CASSQDPSGGYEQYF TRBV4-3
CASSFLGHTDTQYF TRBV5-1
CASSPLAGRPQTQYF TRBV4-3
CASSQGHKGDYGYTF TRBV4-3
CATSRDGQETQYF TRBV15
CASSPWGGDTQYF TRBV7-9
CASSWANTEAFF TRBV6-2/TRBV6-3
CASSRVVDQKAFF TRBV12-3/TRBV12-4